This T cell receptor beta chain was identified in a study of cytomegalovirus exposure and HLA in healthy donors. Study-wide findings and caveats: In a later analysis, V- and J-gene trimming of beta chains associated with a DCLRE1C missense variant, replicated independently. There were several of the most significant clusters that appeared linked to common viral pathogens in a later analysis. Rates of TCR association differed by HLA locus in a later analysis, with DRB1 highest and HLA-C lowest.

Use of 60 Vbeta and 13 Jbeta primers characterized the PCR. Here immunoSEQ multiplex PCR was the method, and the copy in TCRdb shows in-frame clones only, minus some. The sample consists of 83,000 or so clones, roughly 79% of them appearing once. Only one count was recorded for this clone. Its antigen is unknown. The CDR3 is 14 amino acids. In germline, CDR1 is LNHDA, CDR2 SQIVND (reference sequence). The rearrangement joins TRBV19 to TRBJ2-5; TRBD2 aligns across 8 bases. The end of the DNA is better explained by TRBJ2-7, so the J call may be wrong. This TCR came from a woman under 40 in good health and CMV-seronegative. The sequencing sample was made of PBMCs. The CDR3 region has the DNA TGTGCCAGTAGTCTCCGGACTAGCATCGCCGAGCAGTACTTC. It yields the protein CASSLRTSIAEQYF.